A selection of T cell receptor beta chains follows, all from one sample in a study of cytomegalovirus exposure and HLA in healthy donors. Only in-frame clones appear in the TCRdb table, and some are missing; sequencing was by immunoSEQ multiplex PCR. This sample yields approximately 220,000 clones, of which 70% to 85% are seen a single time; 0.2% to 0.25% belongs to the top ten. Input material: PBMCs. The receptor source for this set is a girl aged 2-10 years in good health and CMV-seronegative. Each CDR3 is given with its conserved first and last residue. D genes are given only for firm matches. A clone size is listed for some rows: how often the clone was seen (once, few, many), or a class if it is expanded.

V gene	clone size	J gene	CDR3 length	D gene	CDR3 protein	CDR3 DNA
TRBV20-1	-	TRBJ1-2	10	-	CSVQGYGYTF	TGCAGCGTACAGGGTTATGGCTACACCTTC
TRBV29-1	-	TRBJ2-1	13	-	CSVVFRERAEQFF	TGCAGCGTTGTATTCCGGGAAAGAGCTGAGCAGTTCTTC
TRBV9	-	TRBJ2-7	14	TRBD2	CASSTGTSGIKQYF	TGTGCCAGCTCGACCGGGACTAGCGGGATAAAGCAGTACTTC
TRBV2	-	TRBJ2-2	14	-	CASRVVGGTGELFF	TGTGCCAGCAGGGTCGTCGGCGGGACCGGGGAGCTGTTTTTT
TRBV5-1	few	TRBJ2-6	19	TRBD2	CASSPLAAGGSSGANVLTF	TGCGCCAGCAGCCCACTGGCAGCGGGGGGCAGCTCTGGGGCCAACGTCCTGACTTTC
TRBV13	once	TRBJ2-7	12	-	CASSRGGYEQYF	TGTGCCAGCAGCCGAGGGGGCTACGAGCAGTACTTC
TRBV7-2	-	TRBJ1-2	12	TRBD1	CASSTNRGGYTF	TGTGCCAGCAGTACTAACAGGGGCGGCTACACCTTC
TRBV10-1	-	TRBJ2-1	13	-	CASSLDPAGEQFF	TGCGCCAGCAGTCTGGACCCCGCGGGGGAGCAGTTCTTC
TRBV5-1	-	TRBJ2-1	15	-	CASSLAMGANNEQFF	TGCGCCAGCAGCTTGGCCATGGGAGCAAACAATGAGCAGTTCTTC
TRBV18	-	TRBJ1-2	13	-	CASSPDSRYGYTF	TGTGCCAGCTCTCCGGACTCCCGCTATGGCTACACCTTC
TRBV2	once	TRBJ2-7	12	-	CASLREGYEQYF	TGTGCCAGCCTCAGGGAAGGTTACGAGCAGTACTTC
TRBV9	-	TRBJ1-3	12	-	CASSVGREPIYF	TGTGCCAGCAGCGTAGGTCGGGAACCCATATATTTT
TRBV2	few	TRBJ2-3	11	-	CASRGSYTQYF	TGTGCCAGCAGGGGGAGTTATACGCAGTATTTT
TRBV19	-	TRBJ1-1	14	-	CASSPDSLNTEAFF	TGTGCCAGTAGTCCGGACAGCCTGAACACTGAAGCTTTCTTT
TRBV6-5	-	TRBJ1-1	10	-	CASCDSGAFF	TGTGCCAGCTGCGACTCTGGGGCTTTCTTT
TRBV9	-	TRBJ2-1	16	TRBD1	CASSVEWTGSYNEQFF	TGTGCCAGCAGCGTAGAGTGGACAGGGTCCTACAATGAGCAGTTCTTC